This is a list of T cell receptor beta chains from one sample in a study of CD8+ T cells in alopecia areata. Method: immunoSEQ multiplex PCR; TCRdb's copy keeps in-frame clones and lacks some. The repertoire includes 150,000 or so clones, over 70% of them detected once, and around 16% sits in the top ten. The source was CD8+ T cells sorted from blood, collected at week 0. The source of these receptors is a human donor with alopecia areata. Each CDR3 is given with its conserved first and last residue. D genes are given only for firm matches. Rows may omit the clone size; those that give it use once, few, many or a size class.

clone_size: .; j_call: TRBJ2-5; v_call: TRBV30; d_call: .; cdr3_aa: CAWSVPETQYF; cdr3_nt: TGTGCCTGGAGTGTACCAGAGACCCAGTACTTC
clone_size: .; j_call: TRBJ2-3; v_call: TRBV7-6; d_call: TRBD2; cdr3_aa: CASSLRGGDASTDTQYF; cdr3_nt: TGTGCCAGCAGCTTACGGGGGGGAGACGCTAGCACAGATACGCAGTATTTT
clone_size: .; j_call: TRBJ1-1; v_call: TRBV2; d_call: .; cdr3_aa: CASSPTGNEAFF; cdr3_nt: TGTGCCAGCAGCCCTACAGGGAACGAAGCTTTCTTT
clone_size: .; j_call: TRBJ2-2; v_call: TRBV7-8; d_call: TRBD2; cdr3_aa: CASSLLAGVAGELFF; cdr3_nt: TGTGCCAGCAGCTTACTAGCGGGAGTTGCCGGGGAGCTGTTTTTT
clone_size: .; j_call: TRBJ2-7; v_call: TRBV27; d_call: TRBD2; cdr3_aa: CASSPGTSGYEQYF; cdr3_nt: TGTGCCAGCAGTCCCGGGACTAGCGGGTACGAGCAGTACTTC
clone_size: .; j_call: TRBJ2-7; v_call: TRBV6-5; d_call: .; cdr3_aa: CASSTTGFSSYEQYF; cdr3_nt: TGTGCCAGCAGTACCACGGGGTTCAGCTCCTACGAGCAGTACTTC
clone_size: .; j_call: TRBJ2-1; v_call: TRBV9; d_call: .; cdr3_aa: CASSVFPGEQFF; cdr3_nt: TGTGCCAGCAGCGTATTCCCAGGGGAGCAGTTCTTC
clone_size: .; j_call: TRBJ1-1; v_call: TRBV29-1; d_call: TRBD1; cdr3_aa: CSVAPTGPNTEAFF; cdr3_nt: TGCAGCGTTGCTCCGACAGGGCCAAACACTGAAGCTTTCTTT
clone_size: few; j_call: TRBJ1-5; v_call: TRBV19; d_call: .; cdr3_aa: CASKLGFLNQPQHF; cdr3_nt: TGTGCCAGTAAGCTGGGTTTTCTCAATCAGCCCCAGCATTTT
clone_size: .; j_call: TRBJ2-3; v_call: TRBV10-1; d_call: .; cdr3_aa: CASSESGYVADTQYF; cdr3_nt: TGCGCCAGCAGTGAGTCGGGCTACGTAGCAGATACGCAGTATTTT
clone_size: few; j_call: TRBJ2-7; v_call: TRBV6-5; d_call: TRBD2; cdr3_aa: CASASSGGMSHF; cdr3_nt: TGTGCCAGCGCTTCTAGCGGGGGAATGTCGCACTTC
clone_size: .; j_call: TRBJ1-1; v_call: TRBV29-1; d_call: .; cdr3_aa: CSVEGRGRYNNTEAFF; cdr3_nt: TGCAGCGTTGAAGGCCGAGGACGGTATAATAACACTGAAGCTTTCTTT
clone_size: .; j_call: TRBJ2-7; v_call: TRBV9; d_call: TRBD1; cdr3_aa: CASSVVPEGQGANSEQYF; cdr3_nt: TGTGCCAGCAGCGTAGTTCCAGAAGGACAGGGGGCGAATTCTGAGCAGTACTTC
clone_size: .; j_call: TRBJ2-3; v_call: TRBV2; d_call: .; cdr3_aa: CASSGPGGTADTQYF; cdr3_nt: TGTGCCAGCAGTGGTCCGGGGGGCACCGCAGATACGCAGTATTTT
clone_size: .; j_call: TRBJ2-7; v_call: TRBV27; d_call: TRBD1; cdr3_aa: CASSTGGGEQYF; cdr3_nt: TGTGCCAGCAGTACAGGGGGTGGCGAGCAGTACTTC
clone_size: .; j_call: TRBJ1-1; v_call: TRBV7-9; d_call: .; cdr3_aa: CASSLGPLEAFF; cdr3_nt: TGTGCCAGCAGCTTAGGTCCCTTAGAAGCTTTCTTT
clone_size: .; j_call: TRBJ2-2; v_call: TRBV5-1; d_call: .; cdr3_aa: CASSPGQTYTGELFF; cdr3_nt: TGCGCCAGCAGCCCTGGACAGACCTACACCGGGGAGCTGTTTTTT
clone_size: .; j_call: TRBJ2-7; v_call: TRBV5-4; d_call: TRBD2; cdr3_aa: CASSPGLAGEGSYEQYF; cdr3_nt: TGTGCCAGCAGCCCGGGACTAGCGGGAGAAGGCTCCTACGAGCAGTACTTC
clone_size: once; j_call: TRBJ2-7; v_call: TRBV4-1; d_call: .; cdr3_aa: CASSQHGPYEQYF; cdr3_nt: TGCGCCAGCAGCCAACACGGCCCCTACGAGCAGTACTTC
clone_size: .; j_call: TRBJ1-2; v_call: TRBV11-2; d_call: TRBD1; cdr3_aa: CASSQGTANYGYTF; cdr3_nt: TGTGCCAGCAGCCAGGGGACAGCTAACTATGGCTACACCTTC
clone_size: .; j_call: TRBJ1-2; v_call: TRBV4-1; d_call: .; cdr3_aa: CASSQIPSYGKQNYGYTF; cdr3_nt: TGCGCCAGCAGCCAAATACCCTCCTACGGAAAACAAAACTATGGCTACACCTTC
clone_size: .; j_call: TRBJ2-1; v_call: TRBV7-6; d_call: TRBD1; cdr3_aa: CASSPGQGLNEQFF; cdr3_nt: TGTGCCAGCAGCCCGGGACAGGGCCTAAATGAGCAGTTCTTC
clone_size: .; j_call: TRBJ2-7; v_call: TRBV5-4; d_call: .; cdr3_aa: CASSRDGSEQYF; cdr3_nt: TGTGCCAGCAGCCGGGACGGCTCTGAGCAGTACTTC
clone_size: .; j_call: TRBJ1-3; v_call: TRBV7-9; d_call: .; cdr3_aa: CASSSGVPSGNTIYF; cdr3_nt: TGTGCCAGCAGCTCGGGGGTCCCGTCTGGAAACACCATATATTTT
clone_size: .; j_call: TRBJ2-7; v_call: TRBV11-1; d_call: TRBD1; cdr3_aa: CASSSGQAIGEQYF; cdr3_nt: TGTGCCAGCAGCTCGGGACAGGCCATAGGGGAGCAGTACTTC
clone_size: .; j_call: TRBJ1-5; v_call: TRBV12-5; d_call: .; cdr3_aa: CASGLAGEPQHF; cdr3_nt: TGTGCTAGTGGTTTGGCAGGGGAGCCCCAGCATTTT
clone_size: .; j_call: TRBJ2-7; v_call: TRBV7-9; d_call: .; cdr3_aa: CASSLMGRPYEQYF; cdr3_nt: TGTGCCAGCAGCTTGATGGGGCGCCCCTACGAGCAGTACTTC
clone_size: few; j_call: TRBJ2-3; v_call: TRBV5-4; d_call: .; cdr3_aa: CASGGSTDTQYF; cdr3_nt: TGTGCCAGCGGAGGGTCCACAGATACGCAGTATTTT
clone_size: .; j_call: TRBJ2-7; v_call: TRBV7-9; d_call: TRBD1; cdr3_aa: CASSPRDRTYEQYF; cdr3_nt: TGTGCCAGCAGCCCGAGGGACAGAACCTACGAGCAGTACTTC
clone_size: .; j_call: TRBJ2-7; v_call: TRBV6-1; d_call: TRBD2; cdr3_aa: CASSELAGDSYEQYF; cdr3_nt: TGTGCCAGCAGTGAACTAGCGGGAGACTCCTACGAGCAGTACTTC
clone_size: once; j_call: TRBJ2-7; v_call: TRBV6-5; d_call: .; cdr3_aa: CASSYYGTEAYEQYF; cdr3_nt: TGTGCCAGCAGTTACTATGGGACGGAAGCCTACGAGCAGTACTTC
clone_size: .; j_call: TRBJ2-3; v_call: TRBV7-6; d_call: .; cdr3_aa: CASSPGSRVADTQYF; cdr3_nt: TGTGCCAGCAGCCCGGGATCTCGGGTCGCAGATACGCAGTATTTT
clone_size: .; j_call: TRBJ2-1; v_call: TRBV6-1; d_call: .; cdr3_aa: CASSERGFRNEQFF; cdr3_nt: TGTGCCAGCAGTGAACGAGGGTTCCGCAATGAGCAGTTCTTC
clone_size: .; j_call: TRBJ2-3; v_call: TRBV29-1; d_call: .; cdr3_aa: CSVDMTPSNTQYF; cdr3_nt: TGCAGCGTTGATATGACCCCGTCGAATACGCAGTATTTT
clone_size: .; j_call: TRBJ2-7; v_call: TRBV7-6; d_call: TRBD2; cdr3_aa: CASGQVSGGAYEQYF; cdr3_nt: TGTGCCAGCGGCCAAGTTAGCGGGGGGGCGTACGAGCAGTACTTC
clone_size: once; j_call: TRBJ2-1; v_call: TRBV9; d_call: TRBD2; cdr3_aa: CASSVAVSGGSYNEQFF; cdr3_nt: TGTGCCAGCAGCGTAGCGGTTAGCGGGGGGTCCTACAATGAGCAGTTCTTC
clone_size: .; j_call: TRBJ2-1; v_call: TRBV5-1; d_call: .; cdr3_aa: CASSLETVYNEQFF; cdr3_nt: TGCGCCAGCAGCTTGGAGACGGTTTACAATGAGCAGTTCTTC
clone_size: .; j_call: TRBJ2-3; v_call: TRBV5-4; d_call: .; cdr3_aa: CASSLPLSSTDTQYF; cdr3_nt: TGTGCCAGCAGCTTGCCATTATCTAGCACAGATACGCAGTATTTT
clone_size: .; j_call: TRBJ1-2; v_call: TRBV29-1; d_call: .; cdr3_aa: CSVVWGADGYTF; cdr3_nt: TGCAGCGTTGTATGGGGGGCTGATGGCTACACCTTC
clone_size: .; j_call: TRBJ1-2; v_call: TRBV6-5; d_call: .; cdr3_aa: CASSYSGQTYGYTF; cdr3_nt: TGTGCCAGCAGTTACTCTGGACAGACCTATGGCTACACCTTC
clone_size: .; j_call: TRBJ1-2; v_call: TRBV4-2; d_call: TRBD1; cdr3_aa: CASSQVHGQGHGYTF; cdr3_nt: TGTGCCAGCAGCCAAGTTCATGGACAGGGTCATGGCTACACCTTC
clone_size: few; j_call: TRBJ2-1; v_call: TRBV4-2; d_call: .; cdr3_aa: CASSQGSLGEQFF; cdr3_nt: TGTGCCAGCAGCCAAGGGAGCCTCGGTGAGCAGTTCTTC
clone_size: .; j_call: TRBJ1-2; v_call: TRBV29-1; d_call: .; cdr3_aa: CSVEGRYGYTF; cdr3_nt: TGCAGCGTTGAGGGCCGCTATGGCTACACCTTC
clone_size: .; j_call: TRBJ2-2; v_call: TRBV29-1; d_call: TRBD1; cdr3_aa: CSVTLTGVNGGELFF; cdr3_nt: TGCAGCGTGACGCTGACAGGGGTGAATGGGGGGGAGCTGTTTTTT
clone_size: .; j_call: TRBJ2-7; v_call: TRBV19; d_call: .; cdr3_aa: CASSSGASSYEQYF; cdr3_nt: TGTGCCAGTAGTAGCGGGGCTTCTTCCTACGAGCAGTACTTC